This T cell receptor (beta chain) was observed in a study of CXCR3-negative and CXCR3-positive naive CD8 T cells (dated by TCRdb to about 2019). Regarding the study in general: In total, approximately 140 million TRB reads were obtained, which works out to roughly 1.5 +/- 0.3 million reads per library. Diversity and physicochemical repertoire analyses covered around 10 donors pooled from two independent experiments. TRBV-TRBJ cluster analysis included naive subsets from about 5 donors and memory cells from 3 donors.

About this clonotype: What this receptor recognizes is not known.

Reads for this sample came from a NextSeq 550. The Human TCR Profiling Kit (MiLaboratory) was used to prepare UMI-labeled 5' RACE TRB cDNA libraries. cDNA synthesis used the entire amount of extracted RNA, and PCR amplification then used the entire amount of cDNA produced. Libraries were prepared in parallel with an identical number of PCR cycles. Regarding the original processing steps: About 53,000 +/- 9,400 unique UMI-labeled TRB cDNA molecules per library were extracted with MIGEC and MiXCR, with at least two reads per UMI required. On average, each library contained about 40,000 +/- 10,000 functional in-frame TRB CDR3 nucleotide clonotypes without stop codons. Diversity metrics, including normalized Shannon-Wiener and Chao1, were computed in VDJtools after downsampling to 5000 UMI-labeled TRB molecules per sample. For the central five CDR3 residues, VDJtools calculated physicochemical properties weighted by clonotype size, namely interaction energy, strength, volume and Kidera factor 4. Following reprocessing of the reads by TCRdb, the data hold one row per CDR3 protein sequence and no DNA is available. TCRdb assigned the V and J calls; the authors' analysis was not used. The sample's records list under 150,000 distinct CDR3 sequences. The ten largest clonotypes hold under 0.75% of the sample.

Overall results and qualifications from the work: Freshly isolated PBMCs were used for most assays because CXCR3 expression partially decreased after cryopreservation. Both naive subsets had comparably high repertoire diversity, while memory CD8+ T cells had much lower repertoire diversity. Naive CXCR3-negative and CXCR3-positive cells from the same donor showed similar TRBV-TRBJ usage, whereas memory cells showed distinct patterns. TRB CDR3s from CXCR3-positive naive cells showed higher hydrophobicity (lower Kidera factor 4), lower energy, and higher strength and volume indices than CXCR3-negative naive cells. Surface CD5, linked to self-reactivity in mice, was comparable between naive subsets; TCR interaction strength was therefore also inferred from TRB CDR3 physicochemical properties.

As encoded in the germline V gene, CDR1 is MNHEY while CDR2 is SVGEGT. The CDR3 has 14 amino acids, counting the end cysteine and phenylalanine. No DNA accompanies this entry. For every CD8+ T cell subset, 300,000 cells were flow-sorted straight into RLT lysis buffer, and each subset was sorted in triplicate. Naive CD8+ T cells were defined stringently as CD45RO-CCR7+CD27+CD95- to exclude memory contaminants. Using standard density gradient centrifugation, peripheral blood mononuclear cells were isolated from buffy coats. A FACSAria III was used to flow-sort naive CD8+ T cells into CXCR3-negative and CXCR3-positive populations. Total RNA was extracted from sorted cells with an RNeasy Mini Kit.

The V and J segments used are TRBV6-2 or TRBV6-3 and TRBJ2-2; TCRdb's D call, TRBD2, is unchecked because there is no DNA. Sequencing was done on a sample of naive CXCR3+ CD8+ T cells from blood. The cell subset or site label, read with the paper, signifies: CD45RO-CCR7+CD27+CD95- naive CD8+ T cells expressing CXCR3 (TNR3+). This TCR derives from a human donor in good health. Some clones in this sample may be carry-over from other donors' samples. Here the CDR3 is given as CASFGLAGPGELFF.